This TCR beta chain was sequenced for a study of blood T cell dynamics during melanoma immunotherapy. Sequenced by immunoSEQ multiplex PCR; TCRdb stores in-frame clones only, minus some. The table has some 15,000 clones, over 75% seen once. The trim removed 6 bases at V and 4 bases at J, leaving 9 bases unmatched. The CDR3 extends over 15 amino acids. The germline V gene encodes CDR1 SGHDN and CDR2 FVKESK. Indicated time point: pre-treatment baseline. The TCR was taken from a human donor with melanoma. The source was blood, collected from a patient treated with checkpoint blockade. The chain carries TRBV14 and TRBJ2-5, with TRBD1 identical over 9 bases. For the CDR3, the DNA is TGTGCCAGCAGTCTGACAGGGGGATTCTTAGAGACCCAGTACTTC. It specifies CASSLTGGFLETQYF. Complete variable domain (other parts from reference TRBV14 and TRBJ2-5): EAGVTQFPSHSVIEKGQTVTLRCDPISGHDNLYWYRRVMGKEIKFLLHFVKESKQDESGMPNNRFLAERTGGTYSTLKVQPAELEDSGVYFCASSLTGGFLETQYFGPGTRLLVL.